The source of this TCR beta chain is a study of blood T cell repertoires in COVID-19. Generated by immunoSEQ multiplex PCR, the TCRdb table keeps only in-frame clones and is missing some. The sample includes around 77,000 clones, less than 95% of them seen just once. V shed 6 bases, J shed 4 bases, and the junction held 7 bases outside the gene matches. Per the germline V gene, CDR1 is SNHLY and CDR2 is FYNNEI. The CDR3 is made up of 15 amino acids. Sample: peripheral blood. The sequence derives from a woman aged 55-69 years with active COVID-19. The V and J genes are TRBV2 and TRBJ2-5, with 11 bases lining up with TRBD2. CDR3 nucleotides: TGTGCCAGCAGAATTACTAGCGGGAGAGGAGAGACCCAGTACTTC. This sequence encodes CASRITSGRGETQYF.